A single sample gave rise to the 6 T cell receptor beta chains below, sequenced in a study of shared clonotypes between healthy human individuals. The repertoire was sequenced with immunoSEQ multiplex PCR; TCRdb's copy has only in-frame clones and lacks some. The data show approximately 2.5 million clones, with roughly 93% seen just once and approximately 0.36% held by the top ten. The sequenced sample was naive CD4+ T cells from PBMCs. Subset meaning: CD45RA+ positively selected. All receptors come from a man younger than 30 in good health. Some clones in this sample may be carry-over from other donors' samples.

The CDR3 loop is CASKTRVAEQYF. The CDR3 DNA is TGTGCCAGCAAGACTAGGGTCGCGGAGCAGTACTTC. The chain couples TRBV6-1 to TRBJ2-7; D perhaps matches TRBD2 (6 bases). The V end was cut by 7 bases, the J end by 7 bases, with 14 bases between. Germline CDR1 and CDR2: MNHNS and SASEGT. The CDR3 contains 12 residues.

The rearrangement uses TRBV5-4 and TRBJ1-2; D ambiguous. Germline-derived CDR1 and CDR2 are SGHNT and YYREEE (reference sequence). There are 13 residues in the CDR3. Trimming removed 2 bases at V and 0 bases at J, with 5 bases between. Here the CDR3 DNA reads TGTGCCAGCAGCTTTGGAGCTAACTATGGCTACACCTTC. This translates into CASSFGANYGYTF.

The chain has TRBV6-5 and TRBJ2-3; a possible D gene is TRBD2 (6 bases). Germline V CDR1 and CDR2: MNHEY, SVGAGI. V lost 2 bases and J 4 bases, leaving 10 bases between the germline ends. This CDR3 has 14 residues. This CDR3 reads CASSYALAADTQYF. In nucleotides, the CDR3 is TGTGCCAGCAGTTACGCACTAGCAGCAGATACGCAGTATTTT.

The rearrangement joins TRBV5-6 to TRBJ2-1; D perhaps matches TRBD2 (6 bases). The V gene lost 4 bases and the J gene lost 7 bases, with 18 bases spanning the gap. This CDR3 is 15 amino acids long. Germline values: CDR1 SGHDT, CDR2 YYEEEE. The CDR3 spells CASSPDYPPGNEQFF. The CDR3 DNA is TGTGCCAGCAGCCCGGACTACCCACCGGGGAATGAGCAGTTCTTC. Drawing the rest from reference TRBV5-6 and TRBJ2-1, the complete variable domain is DAGVTQSPTHLIKTRGQQVTLRCSPKSGHDTVSWYQQALGQGPQFIFQYYEEEERQRGNFPDRFSGHQFPNYSSELNVNALLLGDSALYLCASSPDYPPGNEQFFGPGTRLTVL.

The V and J genes are TRBV9 and TRBJ1-4, with D perhaps matching TRBD1 (6 bases). In germline, CDR1 is SGDLS, CDR2 YYNGEE. Trimming cost V 3 bases and J 7 bases, with 16 bases left between them. CDR3 length equals 15 residues. The CDR3 protein is CASSGGQFGGEKLFF. CDR3 DNA: TGTGCCAGCAGCGGTGGACAGTTCGGCGGTGAAAAACTGTTTTTT. The full variable domain, its missing parts supplied by reference TRBV9 and TRBJ1-4, is DSGVTQTPKHLITATGQRVTLRCSPRSGDLSVYWYQQSLDQGLQFLIQYYNGEERAKGNILERFSAQQFPDLHSELNLSSLELGDSALYFCASSGGQFGGEKLFFGSGTQLSVL.

The CDR3 sequence is CASTPGASGSSYEQYF. The CDR3 DNA sequence: TGTGCCAGCACCCCGGGCGCTAGCGGGAGCTCCTACGAGCAGTACTTC. The chain combines TRBV9 with TRBJ2-7, with 10 nucleotides matching TRBD2. CDR1 is SGDLS, CDR2 YYNGEE, per germline. The CDR3 runs to 16 residues. The V gene end was trimmed by 6 bases and the J gene end by 0 bases; junction bases not matched to a gene: 9.